A single sample gave rise to the 26 T cell receptor beta chains below, sequenced in a study of shared clonotypes between healthy human individuals. TCRdb's copy holds only in-frame clones and misses some; the assay was immunoSEQ multiplex PCR. The profile shows approximately 940,000 clones, approximately 80% of them singletons. Sequenced: memory CD4+ T cells sorted from blood. The subset here: CD45RA-negative fraction. All receptors derive from a man younger than 30 in good health.

This sequence joins TRBV27 and TRBJ2-7, with unresolved D. CDR1 and CDR2 (germline): MNHEY, SMNVEV (reference sequence). The CDR3 contains 15 residues. V shed 6 bases and J shed 4 bases, with 19 bases lying between them. CDR3 residues: CASSPGPPRRYEQYF. Written as DNA, the CDR3 is TGTGCCAGCAGCCCTGGGCCTCCCCGACGGTACGAGCAGTACTTC.

The rearrangement links TRBV5-6 to TRBJ1-1; D is undetermined. The V end was cut by 3 bases, the J end by 1 base, with 7 bases between. This CDR3 contains 13 residues. From germline, CDR1 is SGHDT and CDR2 YYEEEE. CDR3 nucleotide sequence: TGTGCCAGCAGCTGGGAGAGGAACACTGAAGCTTTCTTT. Encoded protein: CASSWERNTEAFF.

This clone occurred once. The chain carries TRBV6-1 and TRBJ1-5; tentative D call: TRBD1 (6 bases). Trimming stripped 2 bases from V and 4 bases from J, with 12 bases between. CDR1 and CDR2 from the germline V gene are MNHNS and SASEGT. The CDR3 is 15 residues long. The CDR3 protein is CASSEIPDRNQPQHF. The CDR3 DNA reads TGTGCCAGCAGTGAAATACCGGACAGAAATCAGCCCCAGCATTTT.

The genes are TRBV7-2 and TRBJ2-5; 7 positions agree with TRBD1. This CDR3 has 15 residues. Germline trimming cut 0 bases from V and 1 base from J; bases unmatched to any gene: 2. Germline assignment: CDR1 SGHTA and CDR2 FQGNSA. The CDR3 bases are TGTGCCAGCAGCTTAGCCGGGACAGCCCAAGAGACCCAGTACTTC. It specifies CASSLAGTAQETQYF. Combining the CDR3 with reference TRBV7-2 and TRBJ2-5 gives the whole variable domain GAGVSQSPSNKVTEKGKDVELRCDPISGHTALYWYRQSLGQGLEFLIYFQGNSAPDKSGLPSDRFSAERTGGSVSTLTIQRTQQEDSAVYLCASSLAGTAQETQYFGPGTRLLVL.

This clone was picked up many times. The chain couples TRBV30 to TRBJ1-5, with D possibly TRBD1 on 5 matching bases. Between the trimmed V and J ends, which lost 0 bases and 6 bases, there was a span of 15 bases. The CDR3 covers 15 residues. Germline lookup yields CDR1 GTSNPN and CDR2 SVGIG (reference sequence). The CDR3: CAWSVSREGSQPQHF. The CDR3 bases are TGTGCCTGGAGTGTAAGCAGGGAGGGGAGTCAGCCCCAGCATTTT.

V is TRBV2 and J is TRBJ1-6, with 9 bases fitting TRBD1. V was pared by 4 bases and J by 0 bases, with 4 bases of the junction left unmatched. The CDR3 spans 17 residues. The germline V gene has CDR1 SNHLY and CDR2 FYNNEI. In DNA form, the CDR3 reads TGTGCCAGCAGTGCCACGACAGGGGGCTCCTATAATTCACCCCTCCACTTT. Residues: CASSATTGGSYNSPLHF.

CDR3 loop: CASSRAQDYGYTF. The CDR3 DNA is TGTGCCAGCTCACGTGCACAGGACTATGGCTACACCTTC. V usage is TRBV18 and J usage is TRBJ1-2, with D tentatively TRBD1 (5 bases). The CDR3 runs to 13 residues. V gave up 4 bases and J gave up 3 bases, with 9 bases separating them. The germline CDR1 and CDR2 sequences are KGHSH and LQKENI.

The J gene is TRBJ1-2, the V gene TRBV6-6; tentative D call: TRBD1 (5 bases). Trimming cost V 7 bases and J 4 bases, with 10 bases left between them. Germline CDR1 reads MNHNY; CDR2 reads SVGAGI (reference sequence). The length of the CDR3 is 12 residues. The CDR3 here is CASIGASYGYTF. In DNA form, the CDR3 reads TGTGCCAGCATCGGGGCCTCCTATGGCTACACCTTC.

This clone appeared a few times. The sample carries other DNA sequences with the same CDR3. V and J are TRBV6-5 and TRBJ1-2; the D gene is possibly TRBD1 (5 bases). Trimming pared 2 bases from V and 4 bases from J, leaving 5 bases between. The CDR3 extends over 12 amino acids. Germline V gives CDR1 MNHEY, CDR2 SVGAGI. The CDR3 protein is CASSYQGYGYTF. CDR3 in DNA: TGTGCCAGCAGTTACCAGGGCTATGGCTACACCTTC.

V usage is TRBV28 and J usage is TRBJ1-1, with 9 bases matching TRBD1. With 6 bases clipped from V and 7 bases from J, the junction kept 12 bases outside the gene matches. CDR1 is MDHEN, CDR2 SYDVKM, per germline. The CDR3 totals 15 residues. The CDR3 sequence is CASRDPGQGRGEAFF. The CDR3 DNA reads as TGTGCCAGCAGGGATCCGGGACAGGGACGGGGTGAAGCTTTCTTT. Looking up the rest from reference TRBV28 and TRBJ1-1 gives the full variable domain: DVKVTQSSRYLVKRTGEKVFLECVQDMDHENMFWYRQDPGLGLRLIYFSYDVKMKEKGDIPEGYSVSREKKERFSLILESASTNQTSMYLCASRDPGQGRGEAFFGQGTRLTVV.

This clone was seen only a few times. V gene TRBV10-3 combines with J gene TRBJ2-7, with D maybe TRBD1 (5 bases). Germline-derived CDR1 and CDR2 are ENHRY and SYGVKD. Trimming removed 8 bases at V and 1 base at J, with 12 bases between. The CDR3 totals 13 residues. Here the CDR3 reads CAIGSPGSYEQYF. CDR3 DNA sequence: TGTGCCATCGGGTCCCCAGGGTCCTACGAGCAGTACTTC.

The V and J genes are TRBV30 and TRBJ1-6; 7 nucleotides align to TRBD1. With 5 bases clipped from V and 5 bases from J, the junction kept 6 bases outside the gene matches. Germline CDR1 GTSNPN, CDR2 SVGIG (reference sequence). The CDR3 loop spans 14 amino acids. The CDR3 loop reads CAWGTGQHNSPLHF. The DNA for the CDR3 is TGTGCCTGGGGGACGGGACAGCATAATTCACCCCTCCACTTT.

A single count supports this clone. The rearrangement uses TRBV6-5 and TRBJ1-1; D perhaps matches TRBD1 (5 bases). CDR3 length: 12 amino acids. The V end lost 0 bases, the J end lost 10 bases, and 9 bases lay between the germline ends. Germline V gene data show CDR1 as MNHEY and CDR2 as SVGAGI. DNA of the CDR3: TGTGCCAGCAGTTACTCCCAAGACAGAGCTTTCTTT. Translation gives CASSYSQDRAFF.

The genes are TRBV13 and TRBJ1-2; 9 bases line up with TRBD1. CDR1 is PRHDT, CDR2 FYEKMQ, per germline (reference sequence). The CDR3 contains 14 residues. V was clipped by 5 bases and J by 7 bases; unmatched bases: 8. CDR3 in DNA: TGTGCCAGCAGCCCCGGGACAGGGAAGGGTGGCTACACCTTC. This encodes CASSPGTGKGGYTF.

The chain uses TRBV6-5 and TRBJ2-1; D is unresolved. The V gene's germline CDR1 is MNHEY and CDR2 SVGAGI. This CDR3 spans 11 amino acids. V lost 6 bases and J 5 bases, leaving 5 bases between the germline ends. This CDR3 reads CASSRNNEQFF. The CDR3 region has the DNA TGTGCCAGCAGCCGTAACAATGAGCAGTTCTTC.

The chain uses TRBV27 and TRBJ1-6, with a possible D match to TRBD1 (5 bases). CDR3 length: 19 amino acids. Per germline, CDR1 MNHEY and CDR2 SMNVEV (reference sequence). V was trimmed by 2 bases and J by 0 bases, leaving 17 bases between them. CDR3 DNA sequence: TGTGCCAGCAGTTTAGTCGGCACAGGTCCTAGCTCCTATAATTCACCCCTCCACTTT. The encoded protein is CASSLVGTGPSSYNSPLHF.

This sequence joins TRBV10-3 and TRBJ1-2; TRBD1 is a possible D gene (6 bases). CDR1 ENHRY and CDR2 SYGVKD come from the germline V gene. V dropped 0 bases and J dropped 7 bases, with 15 bases sitting between them. The CDR3 consists of 15 residues. CDR3 coding DNA: TGTGCCATCAGTGAGTCGGGACAAGGGATAGGTGGCTACACCTTC. Translating gives CAISESGQGIGGYTF.

The chain couples TRBV9 to TRBJ2-3; 9 positions match TRBD2. CDR3 size: 18 residues. V was pared by 2 bases and J by 1 base, with 11 bases of the junction left unmatched. Germline V gene lookup returns CDR1 SGDLS and CDR2 YYNGEE. The CDR3: CASSVSSGNLRGTDTQYF. DNA for the CDR3: TGTGCCAGCAGCGTTTCTAGCGGGAACTTACGGGGCACAGATACGCAGTATTTT. The full variable domain, with the rest looked up from reference TRBV9 and TRBJ2-3, is DSGVTQTPKHLITATGQRVTLRCSPRSGDLSVYWYQQSLDQGLQFLIQYYNGEERAKGNILERFSAQQFPDLHSELNLSSLELGDSALYFCASSVSSGNLRGTDTQYFGPGTRLTVL.

The V and J genes are TRBV5-1 and TRBJ1-1; the match to TRBD1 covers 8 bases. There are 15 residues in the CDR3. Germline assignment: CDR1 SGHRS and CDR2 YFSETQ. J gave up 4 bases and V 4 bases, and 9 bases lay outside the gene matches. CDR3 sequence: CASSPDRVGSTEAFF. CDR3 nucleotide sequence: TGCGCCAGCAGCCCGGACAGGGTTGGGAGCACTGAAGCTTTCTTT.

The sample holds a few counts of this clone. This same CDR3 is encoded by further DNA sequences in the sample. The J gene is TRBJ2-5, the V gene TRBV7-2; D is unresolved. V lost 4 bases, J lost 1 base, and 7 bases lay in between. Germline loops: CDR1 SGHTA, CDR2 FQGNSA. The CDR3 loop spans 13 amino acids. CDR3 region: CASSSRVQETQYF. DNA of the CDR3: TGTGCCAGCAGCTCACGGGTCCAAGAGACCCAGTACTTC.

V gene TRBV7-2 combines with J gene TRBJ2-2, with 8 bases that match TRBD2. The V and J ends lost 5 bases and 7 bases, in that order; junction bases with no gene match: 12. Germline V CDR1 and CDR2: SGHTA, FQGNSA. The CDR3 covers 16 residues. CDR3 nucleotides: TGTGCCAGCAGCCAAGGCCCGGGACTAGAGGGCGGGGAGCTGTTTTTT. This gives the protein CASSQGPGLEGGELFF.

This clone was counted once. The chain uses TRBV10-3 and TRBJ2-1, with TRBD1 matching over 11 bases. The junction had 3 bases not matched to a gene; V was cut back by 4 bases and J by 4 bases. Per the germline V gene, CDR1 is ENHRY and CDR2 is SYGVKD. CDR3 length equals 15 residues. The CDR3 reads CAISAGQGDYNEQFF. In DNA, the CDR3 is TGTGCCATCAGTGCGGGACAGGGGGATTACAATGAGCAGTTCTTC.

The chain joins TRBV6-6 to TRBJ2-2; D may be TRBD1 or TRBD2 (5 bases each). V was trimmed by 0 bases and J by 0 bases, leaving 8 bases between them. In germline, CDR1 is MNHNY, CDR2 SVGAGI (reference sequence). The CDR3 length is 16 residues. This CDR3 is CASSYSTGPNTGELFF. The CDR3 DNA reads as TGTGCCAGCAGTTACTCCACGGGGCCGAACACCGGGGAGCTGTTTTTT.

This chain links TRBV7-9 with TRBJ1-1; D gene unclear. CDR3 length equals 15 residues. Trimming took off 4 bases at V and 2 bases at J, with 14 bases between the two ends. The V gene's germline CDR1 is SEHNR and CDR2 FQNEAQ (reference sequence). CDR3 coding DNA: TGTGCCAGCAGCTCAATAGGACGACGAAACACTGAAGCTTTCTTT. Its protein is CASSSIGRRNTEAFF.

This rearrangement joins TRBV18 to TRBJ1-4, with TRBD1 matching 8 bases. V lost 4 bases, J lost 8 bases, and 6 bases stayed unmatched. There are 14 residues in the CDR3. Germline V gene sequence: CDR1 KGHSH, CDR2 LQKENI. The CDR3 sequence is CASSRQGREEKLFF. Written as DNA, the CDR3 is TGTGCCAGCTCACGACAGGGGAGAGAGGAAAAACTGTTTTTT.

The rearrangement links TRBV7-2 to TRBJ1-4; a weak D match, TRBD1 (5 bases). CDR3 length: 16 residues. V lost 2 bases and J lost 6, with 16 bases in between. CDR1 SGHTA and CDR2 FQGNSA come from the germline V gene. DNA of the CDR3: TGTGCCAGCAGCTTATCCCCCCCCGGGGCCCATGAAAAACTGTTTTTT. Protein sequence: CASSLSPPGAHEKLFF.